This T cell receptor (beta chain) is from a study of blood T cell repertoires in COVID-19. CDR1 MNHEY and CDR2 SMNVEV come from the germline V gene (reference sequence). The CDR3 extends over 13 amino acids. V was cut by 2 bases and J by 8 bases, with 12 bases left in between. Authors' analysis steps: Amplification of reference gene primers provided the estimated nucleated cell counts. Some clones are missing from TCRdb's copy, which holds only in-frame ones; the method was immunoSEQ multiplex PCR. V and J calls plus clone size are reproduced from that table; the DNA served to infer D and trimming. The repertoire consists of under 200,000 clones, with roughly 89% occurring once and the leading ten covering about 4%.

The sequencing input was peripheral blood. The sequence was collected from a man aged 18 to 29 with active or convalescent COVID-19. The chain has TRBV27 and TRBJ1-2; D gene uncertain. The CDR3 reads CASSLVPHFGYTF. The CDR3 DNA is TGTGCCAGCAGTTTAGTTCCACATTTCGGCTACACCTTC.